These 28 T cell receptor beta chains came from one sample sequenced in a study of PD-L1 blockade in urothelial cancer. Sample time point: peripheral blood 6 weeks after treatment start. This table comes from immunoSEQ multiplex PCR, and its TCRdb copy is limited to in-frame clones, with some not included. The profile covers around 93,000 clones, with around four fifths appearing a single time and roughly 8% taken by the ten largest. Sequenced material: PBMCs, taken around atezolizumab (anti-PD-L1) treatment. These receptor sequences come from an older man with urothelial cancer.

This CDR3 is CASSPGQVDEQYF. In DNA, the CDR3 is TGTGCCAGCTCGCCGGGACAGGTCGACGAGCAGTACTTC. V gene TRBV18 combines with J gene TRBJ2-7, with 8 bases that match TRBD1. With V trimmed by 6 bases and J by 5 bases, 6 bases remained unmatched. CDR3 length equals 13 residues. The germline V gene encodes CDR1 KGHSH and CDR2 LQKENI.

The rearrangement uses TRBV7-8 and TRBJ1-4, with D uncertain. Germline V gene lookup returns CDR1 SGHVS and CDR2 FQNEAQ. The V end was cut by 1 base, the J end by 4 bases, with 4 bases between. This CDR3 has 13 residues. In DNA form, the CDR3 reads TGTGCCAGCAGCTTAGAACTTAATGAAAAACTGTTTTTT. Translation: CASSLELNEKLFF.

This sequence joins TRBV27 and TRBJ1-6, with D unresolved. This CDR3 contains 14 residues. The germline CDR1 and CDR2 sequences are MNHEY and SMNVEV (reference sequence). Trimming stripped 5 bases from V and 10 bases from J, with 15 bases between. The CDR3 DNA sequence: TGTGCCAGCAGTCTCGGGTGGTTTGGGTCACCCCTCCACTTT. It yields the protein CASSLGWFGSPLHF.

This chain joins TRBV7-2 and TRBJ2-3; 7 bases fit TRBD1. This CDR3 region has 16 residues. CDR1 and CDR2 from the germline V gene are SGHTA and FQGNSA. J lost 6 bases, V lost 4 bases, and 13 bases had no gene match. CDR3 protein: CASSSQGSRGWDTQYF. DNA of the CDR3: TGTGCCAGCAGCTCCCAAGGGAGCAGGGGGTGGGATACGCAGTATTTT.

This chain connects TRBV27 to TRBJ1-5; perhaps TRBD1 as D (5 bases). The CDR3 consists of 14 residues. Germline-derived CDR1 and CDR2 are MNHEY and SMNVEV (reference sequence). V gave up 5 bases and J gave up 3 bases, with 11 bases separating them. The CDR3 bases are TGTGCCAGCAGTGCTCAGGGATCCAATCAGCCCCAGCATTTT. It yields the protein CASSAQGSNQPQHF.

V usage is TRBV9 and J usage is TRBJ2-7; 9 bases fit TRBD2. Per germline, CDR1 SGDLS and CDR2 YYNGEE. V was pared by 4 bases and J by 0 bases, with 2 bases of the junction left unmatched. CDR3 length: 14 amino acids. The CDR3 DNA follows: TGTGCCAGCAGCACTAGCGGGTACTCCTACGAGCAGTACTTC. Amino acids: CASSTSGYSYEQYF.

This chain connects TRBV18 to TRBJ1-4, with 9 bases identical to TRBD1. With V trimmed by 4 bases and J by 6 bases, 9 bases remained unmatched. CDR1 is KGHSH, CDR2 LQKENI, per germline. The CDR3 is 16 residues long. CDR3 sequence: CASSLPTGGADEKLFF. CDR3 coding DNA: TGTGCCAGCTCACTACCTACAGGGGGCGCGGATGAAAAACTGTTTTTT.

The CDR3 reads CASSQDTRGSRGYTF. CDR3 DNA: TGTGCCAGCAGTCAAGACACCAGGGGCTCTAGGGGCTACACCTTC. The rearrangement uses TRBV27 and TRBJ1-2, with D maybe TRBD1 (6 bases). This CDR3 has 15 amino acids. Germline CDR1 reads MNHEY; CDR2 reads SMNVEV (reference sequence). V was trimmed by 5 bases and J by 8 bases, leaving 21 bases between them.

Here the CDR3 reads CASSQATTEAFF. CDR3 bases: TGTGCCAGCAGCCAGGCTACCACTGAAGCTTTCTTT. V gene TRBV7-9 combines with J gene TRBJ1-1; no clear D. CDR1 SEHNR and CDR2 FQNEAQ come from the germline V gene (reference sequence). CDR3 length: 12 amino acids. Trimming removed 5 bases at V and 4 bases at J, with 8 bases between.

V gene TRBV7-8 combines with J gene TRBJ1-2, with TRBD1 matching over 9 bases. V shed 5 bases, J shed 3 bases, and the junction held 4 bases outside the gene matches. CDR3 size: 14 residues. Germline assignment: CDR1 SGHVS and CDR2 FQNEAQ. The CDR3 sequence: CASSRDRGDYGYTF. As DNA, the CDR3 is TGTGCCAGCAGCCGAGACAGGGGGGACTATGGCTACACCTTC.

The V call is TRBV4-3, the J call TRBJ2-7, with D perhaps TRBD2 (6 bases). Germline V gene sequence: CDR1 LGHNA, CDR2 YSLEER. Trimming stripped 0 bases from V and 1 base from J, with 13 bases between. The CDR3 loop spans 16 amino acids. CDR3 bases: TGCGCCAGCAGCCAAGATCTGGCAGGAGGGTCCTACGAGCAGTACTTC. Its translation is CASSQDLAGGSYEQYF.

This clone was seen a single time. The genes are TRBV12-5 and TRBJ1-3; TRBD1 aligns across 8 bases. Germline assignment: CDR1 LGHNT and CDR2 FRNRAP. V lost 9 bases and J lost 3; bases outside the gene matches: 4. The CDR3 runs to 13 residues. The chain's CDR3 is CASATGDGNTIYF. DNA of the CDR3: TGTGCTAGCGCGACAGGGGATGGAAACACCATATATTTT.

The chain carries TRBV5-1 and TRBJ2-7, with TRBD1 as a possible D gene (6 bases). The length of the CDR3 is 14 residues. From germline, CDR1 is SGHRS and CDR2 YFSETQ. V was shortened by 4 bases and J by 2 bases, with 13 bases between the two germline ends. This chain's CDR3 is CASSPSDRAYEQYF. CDR3 bases: TGCGCCAGCAGCCCCTCGGACAGAGCCTACGAGCAGTACTTC.

The V and J genes are TRBV4-1 and TRBJ1-2; 7 bases line up with TRBD1. The CDR3 is 15 amino acids. V was clipped by 0 bases and J by 3 bases; unmatched bases: 4. The V gene's germline CDR1 is MGHRA and CDR2 YSYEKL. The CDR3 DNA follows: TGCGCCAGCAGCCAAGACCCAGGGGGAGACTATGGCTACACCTTC. It specifies CASSQDPGGDYGYTF.

The chain links TRBV6-1 to TRBJ2-2; D is undetermined. CDR1 is MNHNS and CDR2 is SASEGT in the germline V gene. The V gene lost 5 bases and the J gene lost 0 bases, with 10 bases spanning the gap. The CDR3 consists of 15 residues. The CDR3 is CASSFSNTNTGELFF. The CDR3 DNA sequence: TGTGCCAGCAGTTTCAGTAACACGAACACCGGGGAGCTGTTTTTT.

The chain recombines TRBV7-7 with TRBJ2-2; perhaps TRBD2 as D (7 bases). Germline CDR1 is SSHAT and CDR2 is FNYEAQ (reference sequence). The CDR3 has 17 residues. V shed 4 bases and J shed 3 bases, with 18 bases lying between them. The CDR3 loop is CASSSTGRGGHTGELFF. The CDR3 DNA sequence: TGTGCCAGCAGCTCAACGGGAAGGGGGGGACACACCGGGGAGCTGTTTTTT.

The J gene is TRBJ1-3, the V gene TRBV18, with 8 bases lining up with TRBD1. V trimming: 5 bases; J trimming: 0 bases; junction bases outside the gene matches: 3. The germline V gene encodes CDR1 KGHSH and CDR2 LQKENI. The CDR3 totals 15 residues. The CDR3 bases are TGTGCCAGCTCAGCGGGACAGGCCTCTGGAAACACCATATATTTT. The encoded protein is CASSAGQASGNTIYF.

The V and J genes are TRBV5-1 and TRBJ2-3, with a weak D call TRBD1 (6 bases). This CDR3 region has 15 residues. From germline, CDR1 is SGHRS and CDR2 YFSETQ. Trimming stripped 4 bases from V and 2 bases from J, with 14 bases between. The CDR3 nucleotides are TGCGCCAGCAGCCTCCGGGACACAGACACAGATACGCAGTATTTT. Protein sequence: CASSLRDTDTDTQYF.

For this clone: Other DNA sequences in the sample encode the same CDR3. This rearrangement joins TRBV19 to TRBJ1-1, with 9 bases identical to TRBD1. This CDR3 has 13 amino acids. With V trimmed by 4 bases and J by 3 bases, 0 bases remained unmatched. Germline V CDR1 and CDR2: LNHDA, SQIVND (reference sequence). CDR3 region: CASSRDRDTEAFF. Here the CDR3 DNA reads TGTGCCAGTAGTAGGGACAGGGACACTGAAGCTTTCTTT.

The J gene is TRBJ2-5, the V gene TRBV7-9; TRBD2 matches 8 bases. V lost 2 bases, J lost 1 base, and 15 bases stayed unmatched. Germline CDR1 reads SEHNR; CDR2 reads FQNEAQ (reference sequence). The CDR3 runs to 19 residues. The CDR3, as DNA: TGTGCCAGCAGCTTACGGTTCCGACAGCGGGGGCAACTCCAAGAGACCCAGTACTTC. It yields the protein CASSLRFRQRGQLQETQYF.

V and J are TRBV11-3 and TRBJ2-6, with D perhaps TRBD1 (5 bases). This CDR3 has 15 amino acids. Per germline, CDR1 SGHNT and CDR2 YENEEA. Between the trimmed V and J ends, which lost 2 bases and 4 bases, there was a span of 9 bases. CDR3 in DNA: TGTGCCAGCAGCTTACAGGGATCCGGGGCCAACGTCCTGACTTTC. Its protein product is CASSLQGSGANVLTF. The whole variable domain, filled in from reference TRBV11-3 and TRBJ2-6, reads EAGVVQSPRYKIIEKKQPVAFWCNPISGHNTLYWYLQNLGQGPELLIRYENEEAVDDSQLPKDRFSAERLKGVDSTLKIQPAELGDSAVYLCASSLQGSGANVLTFGAGSRLTVL.

This clone appeared a few times. This chain uses TRBV4-2 with TRBJ2-2, with 8 bases lining up with TRBD2. From germline, CDR1 is LGHNA and CDR2 YNFKEQ. This CDR3 spans 16 amino acids. V trimming: 1 base; J trimming: 7 bases; junction bases outside the gene matches: 8. CDR3 sequence: CASSQVTGGPIGELFF. In DNA, the CDR3 is TGTGCCAGCAGCCAAGTAACGGGAGGGCCGATCGGGGAGCTGTTTTTT.

This clone showed up just a few times. This chain's CDR3 is CAANPGQAGNTEAFF. CDR3 nucleotides: TGTGCCGCCAACCCGGGACAGGCCGGGAACACTGAAGCTTTCTTT. The rearrangement joins TRBV30 to TRBJ1-1; 8 bases line up with TRBD1. Germline V CDR1 and CDR2: GTSNPN, SVGIG (reference sequence). The CDR3 covers 15 residues. V shed 8 bases, J shed 1 base, and the junction held 12 bases outside the gene matches.

A few counts support this clone. The V gene is TRBV14, the J gene TRBJ2-2; 8 nucleotides line up with TRBD1. V lost 4 bases and J lost 1; bases outside the gene matches: 2. Germline V gene lookup returns CDR1 SGHDN and CDR2 FVKESK. This CDR3 comprises 15 residues. The CDR3 DNA is TGTGCCAGCAGCCTAGGGACAGGGAACACCGGGGAGCTGTTTTTT. Its protein is CASSLGTGNTGELFF.

The chain carries TRBV7-2 and TRBJ1-2, with TRBD1 matching 7 bases. This CDR3 has 15 amino acids. Germline V gives CDR1 SGHTA, CDR2 FQGNSA. V shed 2 bases, J shed 7 bases, and the junction held 10 bases outside the gene matches. CDR3 bases: TGTGCCAGCAGCTTATTCAGGGGGAGTGATCGTGGCTACACCTTC. As protein: CASSLFRGSDRGYTF.

The DNA for the CDR3 is TGTGCCAGCAGCCCGATGTATGGCCAAGGGGAGCTGTTTTTT. Encoded protein: CASSPMYGQGELFF. The V and J genes are TRBV7-6 and TRBJ2-2; D call uncertain. Trimming shortened V by 5 bases and J by 8 bases, and 15 bases separated the two germline ends. Germline V gene lookup returns CDR1 SGHVS and CDR2 FNYEAQ. The CDR3 covers 14 residues.

CDR3 region: CASSPWQTGNTIYF. DNA for the CDR3: TGTGCCAGCAGTCCCTGGCAGACTGGAAACACCATATATTTT. The chain recombines TRBV6-1 with TRBJ1-3; D not certain. Trimming left V 5 bases short and J 2 bases short, with 10 bases between. The CDR3 sequence is 14 residues long. In germline, CDR1 is MNHNS, CDR2 SASEGT.

This chain joins TRBV7-9 and TRBJ2-7; the match to TRBD2 covers 13 bases. Trimming at V came to 5 bases and at J to 2 bases, leaving 3 bases not matched to a gene. The germline V gene has CDR1 SEHNR and CDR2 FQNEAQ (reference sequence). The CDR3 is 15 amino acids. The CDR3 loop reads CASSRGLAGAYEQYF. As DNA, the CDR3 is TGTGCCAGCAGCCGAGGACTAGCGGGAGCCTACGAGCAGTACTTC. The full variable domain, in which reference TRBV7-9 and TRBJ2-7 provide the parts outside the CDR3, is DTGVSQNPRHKITKRGQNVTFRCDPISEHNRLYWYRQTLGQGPEFLTYFQNEAQLEKSRLLSDRFSAERPKGSFSTLEIQRTEQGDSAMYLCASSRGLAGAYEQYFGPGTRLTVT.